The text below deals with one T cell receptor (beta chain). The antigen this receptor binds is unknown. Base qualities are not at hand, and no much larger clone is one base apart. The entry originates in a study of spatial heterogeneity in lung cancer (dated by TCRdb to the late 2010s). Turning to the overall study: The donors were 72 patients from the lung TRACERx cohort who had early-stage, untreated non-small cell lung cancer. Follow-up PBMC samples were sequenced whenever available, with a median time to follow-up of around two years after resection. Beta-chain transcripts were consistently detected in greater numbers than alpha-chain transcripts, which likely reflected higher beta-chain transcript abundance. In the raw uncorrected reads, each unique combination of TCR and UMI appeared more than ten times on average. In non-small cell lung cancer, the study quantitatively compared TCR alpha and beta repertoires across several tumor regions, matched nontumor lung, and blood. Nonsynonymous mutation counts, determined by whole-exome sequencing of tumor tissue, were related to TCR repertoire features. Both alpha and beta chains were TCR-sequenced in samples taken at surgery, namely 220 tumor regions, approximately 63 matched nontumor lung samples and just over 55 PBMC samples.

Counted from cysteine to phenylalanine, this CDR3 has 13 amino acids. The kept DNA is CDR3 alone, 39 bases in frame from the first base. V loses 6 bases, J loses 4 bases, and the germline ends lie 13 bases apart. Per the germline V gene, SNHLY is the CDR1 and FYNNEI is the CDR2. Read against the paper, the sample's time point label means: blood at routine non-recurrence follow-up after resection. Without any cell sorting, TCR sequencing was performed on whole RNA extracted either from tumor and nontumor lung tissue or from cryopreserved PBMC samples. Patients were selected for TCR sequencing only if sufficient RNA was available from at least two tumor regions. What the authors observed across the whole study: Additional single-cell paired TCR alpha and beta sequencing was considered necessary to confirm, at a functional level, the hypothesis that regional TCRs recognize regional mutations. Only roughly 15 patients were included in the comparisons of baseline and follow-up blood repertoires. Ubiquitous expanded tumor TCRs were detected in blood more often at tumor resection than at routine follow-up.

The receptor library was made with 5' RACE. Sequencing instrument: NextSeq 500. To allow correction of PCR and sequencing errors, the TCR library protocol tagged every TCR cDNA molecule with a unique molecular identifier. As for how the authors treated the data: TCR identification, UMI-based error correction and CDR3 extraction were all carried out with Decombinator tools. Expanded TCRs were defined as those above a frequency of 2 per 1,000, corresponding to the top 1% of the tumor frequency distribution. Each repertoire was subsampled 100 times to 5,000 TCRs, after which Renyi diversity was computed with the R vegan package. CDR3 similarity networks were built from amino acid triplet string-kernel similarity, connecting CDR3s with pairwise similarity above 0.82. TCRdb ran its own pipeline on the public reads, namely fastp trimming at Q25 and MiXCR clone calling, and kept in-frame beta chains. CDR3 protein duplicates are merged, each entry listing the most common genes and DNA. These V and J calls rely on TCRdb rather than the paper's analysis. The sample profile shows under 45,000 distinct CDR3 sequences; approximately 8% of them were found once. The leading ten clones occupy 9.4% of the sample.

This specimen was PBMCs, taken at follow-up. The chain uses TRBV2 and TRBJ2-7; TRBD1 could be the D gene, as 5 bases match. The sequence was obtained from a male donor with early-stage non-small cell lung cancer. The CDR3 in this case is CASSSRGHYEQYF. The DNA is TGTGCCAGCAGCTCCCGAGGACATTACGAGCAGTACTTC.